The clone carrying this T cell receptor (beta chain) appeared a few times. The sample comes from a study of T cells after yellow fever vaccination. Production of TCR cDNA was by 5'RACE template switching, which also added a universal primer site and UMIs. TCRdb itself ran the 5' RACE reads through MiXCR, one entry per CDR3 protein. The sample yields 250,000 to 300,000 distinct CDR3 sequences, 13% seen once. V shed 2 bases, J shed 5 bases, and the junction held 7 bases outside the gene matches. The CDR3 runs to 15 residues. The gene calls are TRBV12-3 or TRBV12-4 and TRBJ2-5, with 8 nucleotides matching TRBD2. The TCR originated in a young man who received the YFV17D yellow fever vaccine. Sequencing was performed on CD4+ T cells sorted from PBMCs, taken 45 days after the yellow fever booster vaccination. DNA for the CDR3: TGTGCCAGCAGTTTATTCACTAGCGGCAAGGAGACCCAGTACTTC. Protein sequence: CASSLFTSGKETQYF.